The clone carrying this T cell receptor beta chain was counted between two and nine times. Its antigen remains unidentified. This record comes from a study of human T cells and chemical hapten exposure. Study details: Across samples, TCR yields varied, mostly owing to small differences in pooled library volumes.

The study's library attached unique molecular identifiers to single cDNA molecules. Authors' data handling: Samples contained a median of about 100,000 TCRs, with a range of roughly 20,000 to 690,600. TCRdb independently ran MiXCR on the 5' RACE reads; one entry per CDR3 protein. The V and J calls here are based on TCRdb, not the publication. The sample lists 80,000 or so distinct CDR3 sequences, approximately 15% occurring once. Notes on the study in general: With regard to DPC sensitization, TCRs above 1 in 1000 frequency did not change.

CDR3 size: 14 residues. V was trimmed by 7 bases and J by 2 bases, leaving 12 bases between them. Germline V gene lookup returns CDR1 SNHLY and CDR2 FYNNEI. RNA extraction used unfractionated whole blood as the source of total RNA. The TCR comes from a female donor in good health. The chain employs TRBV2 and TRBJ1-5; perhaps TRBD1 as D (5 bases). The CDR3 loop is CASTKDTRNQPQHF. CDR3 nucleotide sequence: TGTGCCAGCACCAAGGACACTCGCAATCAGCCCCAGCATTTT. Filled out from reference TRBV2 and TRBJ1-5, the complete variable domain reads EPEVTQTPSHQVTQMGQEVILRCVPISNHLYFYWYRQILGQKVEFLVSFYNNEISEKSEIFDDQFSVERPDGSNFTLKIRSTKLEDSAMYFCASTKDTRNQPQHFGDGTRLSIL.